A selection of T cell receptor beta chains follows, all from one sample in a study of human T cells and chemical hapten exposure. From the RACE reads, TCRdb called clonotypes with MiXCR, one entry per CDR3 protein. The profile shows over 100,000 distinct CDR3 sequences, 9.2% of them singletons. Material: whole blood, obtained in connection with sensitization to the hapten diphenylcyclopropenone (DPC). Receptors were obtained from a woman aged 40 to 50 with alopecia areata. Some clones in this sample may be carry-over from other donors' samples. Both conserved end residues are part of each CDR3. A D gene is named only where the DNA matches it firmly. Clone size, where shown, is once, few, many, or a class for clones that have expanded.

J | size | D | V | CDR3 | DNA
TRBJ2-6 | many | - | TRBV12-3/TRBV12-4 | CASSSESSGANVLTF | TGTGCCAGCAGCTCAGAGAGCTCTGGGGCCAACGTCCTGACTTTC
TRBJ2-6 | many | - | TRBV7-2 | CASRFRVEAGANVLTF | TGTGCCAGCAGATTCAGGGTTGAGGCGGGGGCCAACGTCCTGACTTTC
TRBJ2-1 | few | - | TRBV7-2 | CASSLTPDAYNEQFF | TGTGCCAGCAGCTTGACTCCCGATGCCTACAATGAGCAGTTCTTC
TRBJ1-3 | many | - | TRBV10-2 | CASSESRGTFGGNTIYF | TGCGCCAGCAGTGAGTCAAGGGGGACCTTCGGGGGAAACACCATATATTTT
TRBJ2-5 | few | - | TRBV11-2 | CASSQEGGAGGTQYF | TGTGCCAGCAGCCAAGAGGGGGGGGCAGGCGGGACCCAGTACTTC
TRBJ1-1 | many | - | TRBV7-9 | CATVDGRGAEAFF | TGTGCCACCGTGGACGGCCGGGGAGCTGAAGCTTTCTTT
TRBJ1-2 | few | - | TRBV2 | CASSETFLRTPGAINYGYTF | TGTGCCAGCAGTGAAACTTTTTTAAGGACCCCTGGGGCCATCAACTATGGCTACACCTTC
TRBJ2-7 | many | TRBD2 | TRBV29-1 | CSVVREGGPYEQYF | TGCAGCGTTGTCCGGGAGGGAGGGCCCTACGAGCAGTACTTC
TRBJ2-7 | few | - | TRBV28 | CASTQAPYRQYF | TGTGCCAGCACCCAAGCGCCGTATAGGCAGTACTTC
TRBJ2-7 | many | - | TRBV7-3 | CASSSGGASSYEQYF | TGTGCCAGCAGCTCAGGGGGGGCTAGCAGCTACGAGCAGTACTTC
TRBJ2-3 | many | TRBD2 | TRBV6-5 | CASSPRTSGGVSDTQYF | TGTGCCAGCAGTCCTAGGACTAGCGGGGGGGTATCAGATACGCAGTATTTT
TRBJ2-3 | - | - | TRBV30 | CAWSVAGDTQYF | TGTGCCTGGAGTGTAGCGGGAGATACGCAGTATTTT
TRBJ2-1 | many | - | TRBV4-3 | CASSQGWGNEQFF | TGCGCCAGCAGCCAAGGATGGGGAAATGAGCAGTTCTTC
TRBJ2-2 | many | - | TRBV11-2 | CASSPRDSGELFF | TGTGCCAGCAGCCCTCGGGACTCCGGGGAGCTGTTTTTT
TRBJ2-3 | few | TRBD1 | TRBV5-4 | CASSVGQLRGDTQYF | TGTGCCAGCAGCGTGGGACAGCTCCGTGGGGATACGCAGTATTTT
TRBJ1-1 | many | - | TRBV7-6 | CASSPETNTEAFF | TGTGCCAGCAGCCCCGAGACGAACACTGAAGCTTTCTTT
TRBJ1-5 | - | - | TRBV20-1 | CSALDMNQPQHF | TGCAGTGCTCTCGACATGAATCAGCCCCAGCATTTT
TRBJ2-7 | few | - | TRBV6-1 | CASSDRGGYEQYF | TGTGCCAGCAGTGACAGGGGAGGCTACGAGCAGTACTTC
TRBJ2-3 | many | TRBD2 | TRBV11-2 | CASSLGGGPSTDTQYF | TGTGCCAGCAGCTTGGGCGGGGGGCCTAGCACAGATACGCAGTATTTT
TRBJ1-1 | many | TRBD1 | TRBV20-1 | CSAFQGDTEAFF | TGCAGTGCTTTTCAGGGGGACACTGAAGCTTTCTTT
TRBJ2-1 | many | - | TRBV24-1 | CATSGVSESSYNEQFF | TGTGCCACCAGTGGGGTCAGTGAGAGCTCCTACAATGAGCAGTTCTTC
TRBJ2-3 | - | TRBD2 | TRBV4-1 | CASSQESPVWGAGNTDTQYF | TGCGCCAGCAGCCAAGAAAGCCCGGTCTGGGGAGCGGGGAACACAGATACGCAGTATTTT
TRBJ1-6 | many | - | TRBV5-5 | CASRGEEGTPLHF | TGTGCCAGCAGAGGAGAAGAAGGTACACCCCTCCACTTT
TRBJ2-1 | - | - | TRBV5-5 | CASSSRGDYNEQFF | TGTGCCAGCAGTTCCAGGGGAGACTACAATGAGCAGTTCTTC
TRBJ1-6 | many | - | TRBV28 | CASSLGRDSPLHF | TGTGCCAGCAGTTTGGGGAGAGATTCACCCCTCCACTTT
TRBJ1-2 | many | TRBD1 | TRBV6-5 | CASSYNTGAGSYGYTF | TGTGCCAGCAGTTACAACACAGGGGCGGGTTCATATGGCTACACCTTC
TRBJ1-4 | many | - | TRBV4-3 | CASSQGLLMTKLFF | TGCGCCAGCAGCCAGGGACTGCTAATGACTAAACTGTTTTTT
TRBJ2-1 | many | TRBD1 | TRBV4-1 | CASSQEGQALKFF | TGCGCCAGCAGCCAAGAGGGACAGGCCCTAAAGTTCTTC
TRBJ2-1 | few | - | TRBV29-1 | CSVGTYNEQFF | TGCAGCGTTGGGACCTACAATGAGCAGTTCTTC
TRBJ1-5 | many | - | TRBV4-1 | CASSQEGLGGSQPQHF | TGCGCCAGCAGCCAAGAAGGTCTAGGGGGAAGTCAGCCCCAGCATTTT
TRBJ1-2 | many | - | TRBV18 | CASSPQVTEYGYTF | TGTGCCAGCTCACCCCAGGTGACGGAATATGGCTACACCTTC
TRBJ2-1 | many | - | TRBV4-1 | CASSQGSLWDNEQFF | TGCGCCAGCAGCCAAGGGAGCCTCTGGGACAATGAGCAGTTCTTC
TRBJ2-5 | many | TRBD2 | TRBV5-1 | CATSRDGGYTQETQYF | TGCGCCACCTCAAGGGACGGGGGGTACACCCAAGAGACCCAGTACTTC
TRBJ1-6 | many | TRBD1 | TRBV3-1 | CASSQDGTGTYNSPLHF | TGTGCCAGCAGCCAAGATGGGACAGGAACCTATAATTCACCCCTCCACTTT
TRBJ1-1 | few | - | TRBV20-1 | CSASQAIDLTGAFF | TGCAGTGCTAGCCAGGCTATAGACTTGACGGGAGCTTTCTTT
TRBJ2-1 | few | - | TRBV11-2 | CASSSDLDPNEQFF | TGTGCCAGCAGCTCCGACTTGGACCCCAATGAGCAGTTCTTC
TRBJ2-3 | - | TRBD1 | TRBV5-4 | CASSDPTGGVGTDTQYF | TGTGCCAGCAGCGACCCAACAGGGGGCGTGGGCACAGATACGCAGTATTTT
TRBJ1-1 | - | TRBD1 | TRBV6-5 | CASSRGTGGRSTEAFF | TGTGCCAGCAGTAGGGGTACAGGGGGTCGGAGCACTGAAGCTTTCTTT
TRBJ2-3 | few | TRBD2 | TRBV7-9 | CASSLPGAGGQTDTQYF | TGTGCCAGCAGCCTCCCAGGGGCGGGGGGCCAAACAGATACGCAGTATTTT
TRBJ2-3 | few | TRBD2 | TRBV12-3/TRBV12-4 | CASSFGGGPTDTQYF | TGTGCCAGCAGTTTCGGCGGGGGACCTACAGATACGCAGTATTTT
TRBJ2-5 | many | - | TRBV9 | CASSSSAGTQYF | TGTGCCAGCAGCTCCTCGGCGGGGACCCAGTACTTC
TRBJ2-1 | - | - | TRBV6-2/TRBV6-3 | CASRQATYNEQFF | TGTGCCAGCAGGCAGGCAACATACAATGAGCAGTTCTTC